Listed below are T cell receptor beta chains from one sample, sequenced in a study of blood T cell repertoires in COVID-19. The protocol was immunoSEQ multiplex PCR, while the TCRdb copy is restricted to in-frame clones and leaves out a portion. The repertoire has about 280,000 clones, roughly 89% of them found once; the top ten carry 8.5% to 14%. Sequencing used peripheral blood. Receptors were obtained from a woman aged 25 to 39 with COVID-19, enrolled during active disease. CDR3s include the opening cysteine and the closing phenylalanine or tryptophan. D genes are given only for firm matches. Clone size is not always given. Where it is, it says once, few, many or a class for expanded clones.

TRBD2 | . | TRBJ2-3 | TRBV3-1/TRBV3-2 | CASSHPSGGQDTQYF | TGTGCCAGCAGCCACCCGTCGGGGGGGCAAGATACGCAGTATTTT
. | . | TRBJ2-1 | TRBV6-2/TRBV6-3 | CASSNDLSNEQFF | TGTGCCAGCAGTAACGACTTGAGCAATGAGCAGTTCTTC
. | few | TRBJ1-2 | TRBV27 | CATTSLMVRGVSGYTF | TGTGCCACGACGTCGTTGATGGTCAGGGGAGTGTCTGGCTACACCTTC
. | . | TRBJ1-6 | TRBV12-5 | CASGLSPGSPLHF | TGTGCTAGTGGTTTAAGCCCCGGGTCACCCCTCCACTTT
TRBD1 | . | TRBJ2-4 | TRBV11-2 | CASKPGFASRHRGGNIQYF | TGTGCCAGCAAGCCCGGGTTTGCTTCTCGCCACAGGGGTGGAAACATTCAGTACTTC
TRBD1 | . | TRBJ1-1 | TRBV5-4 | CASTVTGLNTEAFF | TGTGCCAGCACCGTGACAGGGTTGAACACTGAAGCTTTCTTT
. | . | TRBJ2-4 | TRBV5-6 | CASSLGGLRNIQYF | TGTGCCAGCAGCTTGGGGGGGCTCCGGAACATTCAGTACTTC
. | . | TRBJ2-7 | TRBV5-1 | CASSVGLTYEQYF | TGCGCCAGCAGCGTGGGACTCACCTACGAGCAGTACTTC
TRBD1 | . | TRBJ2-3 | TRBV14 | CASSQDGTDYTDTQYF | TGTGCCAGCAGCCAAGACGGGACAGACTACACAGATACGCAGTATTTT
TRBD2 | . | TRBJ2-1 | TRBV3-1/TRBV3-2 | CASSTRTGGERNEQFF | TGTGCCAGCTCCACAAGGACGGGGGGGGAAAGGAATGAGCAGTTCTTC
. | . | TRBJ1-2 | TRBV28 | CASSLPQSSANYGYTF | TGTGCCAGCAGTTTACCACAGTCATCAGCTAACTATGGCTACACCTTC
TRBD1 | . | TRBJ1-4 | TRBV15 | CATSRDLSGGGEKLFF | TGTGCCACCAGCAGAGATTTGTCAGGGGGAGGTGAAAAACTGTTTTTT
TRBD1 | . | TRBJ2-7 | TRBV5-6 | CASSTGDEQYF | TGTGCCAGCAGCACAGGGGACGAGCAGTACTTC
TRBD2 | . | TRBJ2-3 | TRBV24-1 | CATSAWGGSTDTQYF | TGTGCCACCAGTGCGTGGGGGGGTAGCACAGATACGCAGTATTTT
TRBD1 | . | TRBJ1-2 | TRBV5-4 | CASSPGFQGANGYTF | TGTGCCAGCAGCCCGGGGTTCCAGGGGGCAAATGGCTACACCTTC
. | . | TRBJ2-7 | TRBV29-1 | CSVVGQSVYEQYF | TGCAGCGTTGTTGGACAGAGCGTCTACGAGCAGTACTTC
. | . | TRBJ2-1 | TRBV28 | CASSSGGSSYNEQFF | TGTGCCAGCAGCTCAGGGGGGAGCTCCTACAATGAGCAGTTCTTC
. | once | TRBJ1-2 | TRBV4-1 | CASSLRAGEGGYTF | TGCGCCAGCAGCCTAAGGGCAGGGGAGGGTGGCTACACCTTC
TRBD1 | . | TRBJ2-2 | TRBV5-1 | CASSGGQAVAGELFF | TGCGCCAGCAGCGGTGGACAGGCTGTTGCCGGGGAGCTGTTTTTT
. | . | TRBJ1-6 | TRBV6-5 | CASSYGQGNSPLHF | TGTGCCAGCAGTTACGGGCAGGGGAATTCACCCCTCCACTTT
. | . | TRBJ2-5 | TRBV27 | CASNSARGRETQYF | TGTGCCAGCAACTCAGCCAGGGGAAGGGAGACCCAGTACTTC
. | . | TRBJ2-1 | TRBV28 | CASSRGFSYNEQFF | TGTGCCAGCAGCCGAGGGTTCTCCTACAATGAGCAGTTCTTC
. | . | TRBJ2-7 | TRBV6-5 | CASSSGIEQYF | TGTGCCAGCAGTTCCGGGATCGAGCAGTACTTC
TRBD1 | once | TRBJ1-1 | TRBV7-6 | CASSNHRGLNTEAFF | TGTGCCAGCAGCAACCACAGGGGCCTGAACACTGAAGCTTTCTTT
. | . | TRBJ1-2 | TRBV15 | CAIEGADGYTF | TGTGCCATTGAGGGAGCGGATGGCTACACCTTC
TRBD2 | . | TRBJ2-3 | TRBV5-1 | CASSLSGGKTVDFTDTQYF | TGCGCCAGCAGCCTTAGCGGGGGGAAAACAGTGGACTTCACAGATACGCAGTATTTT
. | . | TRBJ1-1 | TRBV5-1 | CASSFIAREDTEAFF | TGCGCCAGCAGCTTCATTGCTAGGGAGGACACTGAAGCTTTCTTT
. | . | TRBJ1-5 | TRBV30 | CAWSHSKPGSNQPQHF | TGTGCCTGGAGTCATAGTAAACCCGGGAGCAATCAGCCCCAGCATTTT
TRBD2 | . | TRBJ2-1 | TRBV18 | CASSPGAGEYNEQFF | TGTGCCAGCTCACCAGGAGCGGGAGAGTACAATGAGCAGTTCTTC
. | . | TRBJ2-5 | TRBV7-7 | CASSLSRKETQYF | TGTGCCAGCAGCTTGTCCAGGAAAGAGACCCAGTACTTC
. | . | TRBJ1-2 | TRBV25-1 | CASSESSGGLLDGYTF | TGTGCCAGCAGTGAATCCTCTGGGGGCCTCTTAGATGGCTACACCTTC
TRBD1 | . | TRBJ1-2 | TRBV5-1 | CASSSRQGAHYGYTF | TGCGCCAGCAGCTCGAGACAGGGGGCTCACTATGGCTACACCTTC
. | . | TRBJ2-5 | TRBV5-6 | CASSLDDSPQRYF | TGTGCCAGCAGCTTGGATGACAGTCCCCAAAGGTACTTC
TRBD1 | once | TRBJ1-5 | TRBV6-1 | CASGSGTGSNQPQHF | TGTGCCAGCGGTTCGGGGACAGGGTCCAATCAGCCCCAGCATTTT
TRBD1 | . | TRBJ2-3 | TRBV5-1 | CASSSGWGQGGTDTQYF | TGCGCCAGCAGCTCCGGATGGGGACAGGGGGGCACAGATACGCAGTATTTT
TRBD1 | . | TRBJ2-7 | TRBV11-2 | CASSPTTGVRYEQYF | TGTGCCAGCAGCCCAACGACAGGGGTAAGGTACGAGCAGTACTTC
. | . | TRBJ1-5 | TRBV7-9 | CASSSLYSNQPQHF | TGTGCCAGCAGCTCACTTTATAGCAATCAGCCCCAGCATTTT
. | . | TRBJ2-2 | TRBV5-4 | CASSTESNTGELFF | TGTGCCAGCAGCACGGAGTCTAACACCGGGGAGCTGTTTTTT
. | . | TRBJ2-7 | TRBV5-1 | CASSSTPGAYEQYF | TGCGCCAGCAGCTCCACCCCAGGGGCCTACGAGCAGTACTTC
TRBD1 | . | TRBJ1-6 | TRBV5-6 | CASSRSDRANNSPLHF | TGTGCCAGCAGCCGATCGGACAGGGCTAATAATTCACCCCTCCACTTT